The 10 T cell receptor beta chains listed next were all sequenced from one sample in a study of blood T cell repertoires in COVID-19. Measured with immunoSEQ multiplex PCR; TCRdb has only the in-frame clones, and not every one. The sample contains about 270,000 clones, about 89% of which appear only once. Material: peripheral blood. All receptors derive from a man aged 35 to 55 with active or convalescent COVID-19.

The chain joins TRBV19 to TRBJ2-5, with 7 bases that match TRBD1. The CDR3 consists of 16 residues. The V gene's germline CDR1 is LNHDA and CDR2 SQIVND (reference sequence). V lost 4 bases to trimming and J lost 3 bases; unmatched junction nucleotides: 11. The CDR3 DNA reads as TGTGCCAGTAGTAAGCACAGGGGACGTGTCGAAGAGACCCAGTACTTC. Its protein product is CASSKHRGRVEETQYF.

This clone was counted between two and nine times. This sample also contains other DNA sequences that code for the same CDR3. The V gene is TRBV7-9, the J gene TRBJ2-7, with D perhaps matching TRBD1 (5 bases). Trimming stripped 5 bases from V and 0 bases from J, with 11 bases between. The CDR3 length is 14 residues. The V gene's germline CDR1 is SEHNR and CDR2 FQNEAQ (reference sequence). The CDR3 DNA is TGTGCCAGCAGCCAACTTGACAGCTCCTACGAGCAGTACTTC. It yields the protein CASSQLDSSYEQYF. Looking up the rest from reference TRBV7-9 and TRBJ2-7 gives the full variable domain: DTGVSQNPRHKITKRGQNVTFRCDPISEHNRLYWYRQTLGQGPEFLTYFQNEAQLEKSRLLSDRFSAERPKGSFSTLEIQRTEQGDSAMYLCASSQLDSSYEQYFGPGTRLTVT.

The J gene is TRBJ2-1, the V gene TRBV13; 13 bases fit TRBD2. The germline V gene has CDR1 PRHDT and CDR2 FYEKMQ (reference sequence). The CDR3 contains 17 residues. The J segment lost 5 bases and the V segment lost 4 bases, leaving 8 bases of the junction unmatched. CDR3: CASSSTSGGAFNNEQFF. In DNA form, the CDR3 reads TGTGCCAGCAGCTCTACTAGCGGGGGGGCCTTTAACAATGAGCAGTTCTTC.

The chain joins TRBV7-6 to TRBJ2-3, with 8 bases identical to TRBD2. Germline V gene data show CDR1 as SGHVS and CDR2 as FNYEAQ. V lost 3 bases to trimming and J lost 4 bases; unmatched junction nucleotides: 6. The CDR3 runs 15 residues. The CDR3 DNA is TGTGCCAGCAGCTTTACGGGAGGGTCGGCAGATACGCAGTATTTT. Translation gives CASSFTGGSADTQYF.

The V call is TRBV5-4, the J call TRBJ2-7; TRBD1 is a possible D gene (5 bases). The germline V gene has CDR1 SGHNT and CDR2 YYREEE (reference sequence). This CDR3 is 12 amino acids long. Deletions cut 4 bases from V and 6 bases from J, with 11 bases between. In DNA, the CDR3 is TGTGCCAGCAGCCATCAGGGTCCCGAGCAGTACTTC. Translating it yields CASSHQGPEQYF.

Here the CDR3 DNA reads TGTGCCAGCAACCAGCCTAGCGGGAAAATAAGCTCCTACAATGAGCAGTTCTTC. This codes for CASNQPSGKISSYNEQFF. This chain joins TRBV11-2 and TRBJ2-1, with 9 bases fitting TRBD2. Trimming removed 7 bases from V and 0 bases from J; junction bases left unmatched: 13. The CDR3 sequence is 18 residues long. Germline CDR1 SGHAT, CDR2 FQNNGV.

A single count supports this clone. The genes are TRBV14 and TRBJ1-6; D unresolved. The CDR3 spans 13 residues. Germline V gene sequence: CDR1 SGHDN, CDR2 FVKESK. V lost 7 bases, J lost 7 bases, and 11 bases lay in between. DNA of the CDR3: TGTGCCAGCACGAACCTACGGAATTCACCCCTCCACTTT. As protein: CASTNLRNSPLHF.

The table lists this clone with a few counts. This same CDR3 is encoded by further DNA sequences in the sample. The V gene is TRBV6-5, the J gene TRBJ1-3, with D unresolved. Germline V gene data show CDR1 as MNHEY and CDR2 as SVGAGI. The CDR3 sequence is 12 residues long. V lost 6 bases and J lost 1, with 4 bases in between. CDR3 DNA sequence: TGTGCCAGCAGCACATCTGGAAACACCATATATTTT. It encodes CASSTSGNTIYF.

The chain is built from TRBV12-5 and TRBJ2-3, with TRBD2 identical over 7 bases. With V trimmed by 7 bases and J by 1 base, 14 bases remained unmatched. This CDR3 comprises 17 residues. Germline V gene sequence: CDR1 LGHNT, CDR2 FRNRAP. The CDR3 is CASVPRASGARTDTQYF. CDR3 nucleotides: TGTGCTAGTGTACCCCGCGCAAGCGGGGCGCGCACAGATACGCAGTATTTT.

The chain combines TRBV7-3 with TRBJ2-2, with D possibly matching TRBD1 (6 bases). With 5 bases removed from V and 5 bases from J, the gap between germline ends came to 12 bases. This CDR3 contains 14 residues. The germline gives CDR1 SGHTA, CDR2 FQGTGA. CDR3 in DNA: TGTGCCAGCAGCCCACAAGGGGGTACCGGGGAGCTGTTTTTT. This encodes CASSPQGGTGELFF.